This T cell receptor beta chain was retrieved from a study of shared clonotypes between healthy human individuals. TCRdb's copy holds only in-frame clones and misses some; the assay was immunoSEQ multiplex PCR. The sample lists about half a million clones, approximately 78% occurring once. Worth noting for this clone: Its antigen is not identified. With a much larger clone just one base away, this may be a read error.

Findings and caveats of the study: The genetic and exposure-history diversity represented was limited by few donors.

The CDR3 contains 15 residues. V lost 5 bases to trimming and J lost 0 bases; unmatched junction nucleotides: 5. Germline V gives CDR1 LNHDA, CDR2 SQIVND (reference sequence). Unsorted samples relied on around 100 million PBMCs, which served as the source of genomic DNA. The clonotype comes from a woman between 35 and 50 years old in good health. Some clones in this sample may be carry-over from other donors' samples. This chain joins TRBV19 and TRBJ1-2, with 8 bases matching TRBD1. Sequencing used PBMCs. In nucleotides, the CDR3 is TGTGCCAGTAGTGGGGGACAGGCAACTAACTATGGCTACACCTTC. Protein sequence: CASSGGQATNYGYTF.